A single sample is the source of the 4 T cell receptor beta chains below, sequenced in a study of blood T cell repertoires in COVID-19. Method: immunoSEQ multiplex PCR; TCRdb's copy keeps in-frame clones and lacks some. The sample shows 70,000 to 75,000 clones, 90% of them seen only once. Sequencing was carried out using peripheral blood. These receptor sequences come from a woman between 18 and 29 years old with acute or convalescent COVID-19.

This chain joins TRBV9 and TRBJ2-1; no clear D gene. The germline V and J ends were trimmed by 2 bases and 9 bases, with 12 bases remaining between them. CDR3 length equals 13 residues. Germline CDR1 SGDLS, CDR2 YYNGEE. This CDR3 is CASSVLGASEQFF. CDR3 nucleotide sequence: TGTGCCAGCAGCGTTCTTGGAGCTTCTGAGCAGTTCTTC.

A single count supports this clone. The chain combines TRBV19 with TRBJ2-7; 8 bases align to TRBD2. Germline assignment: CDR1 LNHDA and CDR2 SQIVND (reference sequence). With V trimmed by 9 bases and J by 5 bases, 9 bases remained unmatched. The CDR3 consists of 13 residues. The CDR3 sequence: CASRSGSADEQYF. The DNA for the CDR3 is TGTGCCAGCAGGAGCGGGAGTGCCGACGAGCAGTACTTC. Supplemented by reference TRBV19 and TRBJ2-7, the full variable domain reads DGGITQSPKYLFRKEGQNVTLSCEQNLNHDAMYWYRQDPGQGLRLIYYSQIVNDFQKGDIAEGYSVSREKKESFPLTVTSAQKNPTAFYLCASRSGSADEQYFGPGTRLTVT.

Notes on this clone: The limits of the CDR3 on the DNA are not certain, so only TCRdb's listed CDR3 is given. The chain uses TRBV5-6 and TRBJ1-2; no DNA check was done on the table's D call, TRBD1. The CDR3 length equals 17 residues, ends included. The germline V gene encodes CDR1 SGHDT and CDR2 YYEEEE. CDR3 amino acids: CASSFQVRARVSYGYTF.

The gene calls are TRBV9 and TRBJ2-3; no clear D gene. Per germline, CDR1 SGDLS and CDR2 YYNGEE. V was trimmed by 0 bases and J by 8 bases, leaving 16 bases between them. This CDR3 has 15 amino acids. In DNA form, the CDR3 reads TGTGCCAGCAGCGTAGTTTTAATAGTTAACGGTACGCAGTATTTT. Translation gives CASSVVLIVNGTQYF.